This passage covers 22 T cell receptor beta chains from one sample sequenced in a study of OX40 agonist ivuxolimab in advanced cancers. Here immunoSEQ multiplex PCR was the method, and the copy in TCRdb shows in-frame clones only, minus some. The sample gives fewer than 35,000 clones, approximately 89% of which show up once; around 9.8% is in the top ten. Sequencing was performed on CD4+ or CD8+ T cells sorted from blood, taken in a trial of the OX40 agonist ivuxolimab. The receptor set was obtained from an adult with an advanced solid tumor such as melanoma, head and neck, liver or kidney cancer.

This clone was found once. V usage is TRBV25-1 and J usage is TRBJ2-1, with 7 bases aligning to TRBD2. The junction had 4 bases not matched to a gene; V was cut back by 6 bases and J by 8 bases. This CDR3 region has 12 residues. From germline, CDR1 is MGHDK and CDR2 SYGVNS. CDR3 region: CASRVREDEQFF. The CDR3, as DNA: TGTGCCAGCAGGGTTCGGGAGGATGAGCAGTTCTTC.

In its sample, this clone was seen a few times. V usage is TRBV9 and J usage is TRBJ2-5, with D hard to call. The CDR3 runs 14 residues. V was cut by 0 bases and J by 1 base, with 7 bases left in between. Germline lookup yields CDR1 SGDLS and CDR2 YYNGEE. The CDR3 protein is CASSVEPLQETQYF. For the CDR3, the DNA is TGTGCCAGCAGCGTAGAACCGCTCCAAGAGACCCAGTACTTC.

The V gene is TRBV7-3, the J gene TRBJ2-3; D is ambiguous. Trimming took off 5 bases at V and 2 bases at J, with 8 bases between the two ends. CDR1 SGHTA and CDR2 FQGTGA come from the germline V gene. The CDR3 runs to 13 residues. The CDR3 DNA sequence: TGTGCCAGCAGCCTCGGACCCACAGATACGCAGTATTTT. As protein: CASSLGPTDTQYF.

This sequence joins TRBV5-4 and TRBJ2-1; D possibly corresponds to TRBD2 (5 bases). The CDR3 runs 15 residues. The ends were cut back, 2 bases at V and 2 bases at J, with 11 bases in the middle. Looked up from germline, CDR1 is SGHNT and CDR2 is YYREEE (reference sequence). The CDR3 DNA reads TGTGCCAGCAGCTTCGAGAGGGCGGCCTACAATGAGCAGTTCTTC. Amino acid sequence: CASSFERAAYNEQFF.

The chain uses TRBV7-8 and TRBJ2-5, with 7 bases identical to TRBD1. The DNA end is a closer match to TRBJ2-7, so the J assignment may be wrong. CDR1 SGHVS and CDR2 FQNEAQ come from the germline V gene. There are 14 residues in the CDR3. The CDR3 protein is CASSLTGQLYEQYF. The CDR3 DNA is TGTGCCAGCAGCTTAACGGGACAGCTCTACGAGCAGTACTTC.

The V gene is TRBV27, the J gene TRBJ2-1, with D perhaps TRBD2 (5 bases). Germline CDR1 MNHEY, CDR2 SMNVEV (reference sequence). Trimming left V 3 bases short and J 6 bases short, with 24 bases between. This CDR3 contains 18 residues. The CDR3 DNA reads TGTGCCAGCAGTTTCTTAAAAACCGGGAATCACCCACCCAATGAGCAGTTCTTC. This codes for CASSFLKTGNHPPNEQFF.

This clone turned up a few times. The V gene is TRBV5-1, the J gene TRBJ2-7, with 7 positions matching TRBD1. V was clipped by 3 bases and J by 2 bases; unmatched bases: 5. This CDR3 region has 14 residues. Germline V gene data show CDR1 as SGHRS and CDR2 as YFSETQ. The CDR3 loop is CASSSGTVTYEQYF. DNA for the CDR3: TGCGCCAGCAGCTCGGGGACAGTTACCTACGAGCAGTACTTC.

The chain carries TRBV28 and TRBJ1-2; no clear D. The CDR3 consists of 13 residues. V gave up 6 bases and J gave up 5 bases, with 13 bases separating them. Germline CDR1 MDHEN, CDR2 SYDVKM. Here the CDR3 DNA reads TGTGCCAGCAGGGCAGGACGTACATATGGCTACACCTTC. Its translation: CASRAGRTYGYTF.

This chain joins TRBV5-1 and TRBJ2-5; 12 nucleotides match TRBD1. Losses at the gene ends were 0 bases for V and 4 bases for J; bases not matched to a gene: 4. This CDR3 contains 16 residues. CDR1 is SGHRS, CDR2 YFSETQ, per germline. CDR3 sequence: CASSLESGQGAETQYF. The CDR3, as DNA: TGCGCCAGCAGCTTGGAATCGGGACAGGGGGCAGAGACCCAGTACTTC.

The chain combines TRBV27 with TRBJ2-7; TRBD1 matches 10 bases. With V trimmed by 9 bases and J by 2 bases, 13 bases remained unmatched. The CDR3 is 16 amino acids. Germline CDR1 is MNHEY and CDR2 is SMNVEV (reference sequence). The CDR3 spells CASVTGGQMGTYEQYF. The CDR3, as DNA: TGTGCCAGTGTGACAGGGGGCCAGATGGGAACCTACGAGCAGTACTTC.

This rearrangement joins TRBV27 to TRBJ2-7, with 8 bases identical to TRBD1. Trimming took 5 bases from V and 3 from J; bases not matched to a gene: 9. Per germline, CDR1 MNHEY and CDR2 SMNVEV (reference sequence). This CDR3 region has 15 residues. CDR3 sequence (DNA): TGTGCCAGCAGTCAAGCAACAGGGGGTTACTACGAGCAGTACTTC. It specifies CASSQATGGYYEQYF.

V is TRBV7-2 and J is TRBJ2-6; tentative D call: TRBD2 (7 bases). Trimming pared 6 bases from V and 4 bases from J, leaving 19 bases between. This CDR3 has 17 residues. Germline V gives CDR1 SGHTA, CDR2 FQGNSA. CDR3 residues: CASRGLAGAAGANVLTF. CDR3 sequence (DNA): TGTGCCAGCAGGGGACTGGCGGGGGCAGCCGGGGCCAACGTCCTGACTTTC.

This chain links TRBV7-9 with TRBJ2-1; possible D gene TRBD1, 7 bases. This CDR3 contains 14 residues. Trimming stripped 2 bases from V and 7 bases from J, with 12 bases between. Germline lookup yields CDR1 SEHNR and CDR2 FQNEAQ (reference sequence). The CDR3: CASSLPGGWNEQFF. CDR3 DNA sequence: TGTGCCAGCAGCTTACCAGGGGGGTGGAATGAGCAGTTCTTC.

This chain connects TRBV4-1 to TRBJ1-2; D not certain. The CDR3 covers 13 residues. V lost 1 base to trimming and J lost 2 bases, with 5 bases between them. Germline CDR1 and CDR2: MGHRA and YSYEKL. CDR3 region: CASSQARNYGYTF. CDR3 bases: TGCGCCAGCAGCCAAGCCAGGAACTATGGCTACACCTTC.

The chain is built from TRBV6-5 and TRBJ2-1; D is possibly TRBD1 or TRBD2 (6 bases each). The CDR3 is made up of 15 amino acids. Germline values: CDR1 MNHEY, CDR2 SVGAGI. The ends were cut back, 7 bases at V and 7 bases at J, with 20 bases in the middle. The CDR3: CASIKSGGLRNEQFF. CDR3 sequence (DNA): TGTGCCAGCATAAAAAGTGGGGGGCTAAGGAATGAGCAGTTCTTC.

This chain links TRBV27 with TRBJ1-5, with a possible D match to TRBD1 (5 bases). Germline CDR1 and CDR2: MNHEY and SMNVEV (reference sequence). The germline V and J ends were trimmed by 8 bases and 0 bases, with 11 bases remaining between them. This CDR3 has 14 amino acids. CDR3 sequence (DNA): TGTGCCAGCGCACAGGACTATAGCAATCAGCCCCAGCATTTT. Translating gives CASAQDYSNQPQHF.

The genes are TRBV6-1 and TRBJ2-1; 10 bases are shared with TRBD2. This CDR3 contains 14 residues. Germline V gene sequence: CDR1 MNHNS, CDR2 SASEGT. With V trimmed by 8 bases and J by 8 bases, 9 bases remained unmatched. The CDR3 loop is CASQTSGFRYEQFF. CDR3 coding DNA: TGTGCCAGCCAGACTAGCGGGTTTCGTTATGAGCAGTTCTTC.

The chain recombines TRBV19 with TRBJ2-2; D uncertain. CDR1 and CDR2 (germline): LNHDA, SQIVND (reference sequence). The CDR3 runs to 15 residues. V was shortened by 7 bases and J by 1 base, with 13 bases between the two germline ends. This CDR3 reads CASTLRTLNTGELFF. The CDR3 nucleotides are TGTGCCAGTACCCTGAGGACCCTGAACACCGGGGAGCTGTTTTTT.

The chain couples TRBV28 to TRBJ2-5; TRBD2 aligns across 15 bases. Germline trimming cut 6 bases from V and 11 bases from J; bases unmatched to any gene: 10. Germline values: CDR1 MDHEN, CDR2 SYDVKM. The CDR3 contains 15 residues. CDR3 DNA sequence: TGTGCCAGCAGGGTCGGGACTAGCGGGAGGATTGGGCAGTACTTC. Protein: CASRVGTSGRIGQYF.

The CDR3 DNA is TGTGCCAGCAGTTTATCAACCGTGCACGGTGAGCAGTTCTTC. Translation gives CASSLSTVHGEQFF. This sequence joins TRBV27 and TRBJ2-1; no definite D call. Germline CDR1 reads MNHEY; CDR2 reads SMNVEV (reference sequence). V lost 0 bases to trimming and J lost 9 bases, with 12 bases between them. The CDR3 has 14 amino acids.

The chain is built from TRBV7-8 and TRBJ2-3; D unresolved. Germline V CDR1 and CDR2: SGHVS, FQNEAQ. V was pared by 1 base and J by 0 bases, with 11 bases between. The CDR3 has 16 amino acids. CDR3: CASSLGDFASTDTQYF. CDR3 nucleotide sequence: TGTGCCAGCAGCTTAGGCGACTTTGCTAGCACAGATACGCAGTATTTT.

This chain uses TRBV25-1 with TRBJ1-2; 8 positions match TRBD1. Germline loops: CDR1 MGHDK, CDR2 SYGVNS. There are 15 residues in the CDR3. The V gene end was trimmed by 5 bases and the J gene end by 6 bases; junction bases not matched to a gene: 11. DNA for the CDR3: TGTGCCAGCAGTACCGGGACAGGCTTTACCGATGGCTACACCTTC. This encodes CASSTGTGFTDGYTF.